The 22 T cell receptor beta chains in this list originate from one sample, sequenced in a study of tumor-infiltrating lymphocytes in primary liver carcinoma. The template, about 500 ng total RNA, yielded TCR beta cDNA made with a constant-region primer. Library construction for TCR beta comprised three nested multiplex PCR rounds performed with slightly modified ARM-PCR. The two initial PCR rounds, 9 to 11 cycles each, used TRBV1-TRBV30 forward and C-beta reverse primers. Using its own MiXCR run on the multiplex PCR reads, TCRdb lists one record per CDR3 protein. This table has about 100,000 distinct CDR3 sequences, under 70% appearing once. From unsorted bulk tissue weighing roughly 17-31 mg, DNA and RNA were co-extracted. The source material was liver tumor tissue from sampling region 2. Subset described: tumor region T2, inferior pole. These receptors were obtained from a woman aged 60-75 years with primary liver carcinoma and hepatitis B virus infection.

This clonotype was detected many times. This chain connects TRBV6-1 to TRBJ2-5; the D is unclear. Trimming stripped 2 bases from V and 5 bases from J, with 12 bases between. The CDR3 has 14 amino acids. Germline CDR1 MNHNS, CDR2 SASEGT. DNA of the CDR3: TGTGCCAGCAGTGAACGGATAAAACGGGAGACCCAGTACTTC. Protein: CASSERIKRETQYF.

There are many counts of this clonotype. The chain employs TRBV28 and TRBJ1-5; D is undetermined. Trimming removed 6 bases from V and 3 bases from J, with 9 bases in between. Germline CDR1 MDHEN, CDR2 SYDVKM. The CDR3 runs to 13 residues. This CDR3 is CASRALANQPQHF. The CDR3 coding sequence is TGTGCCAGCAGGGCCTTGGCCAATCAGCCCCAGCATTTT.

On this clonotype itself: A read error may account for a junction end that differs from germline. The rearrangement joins TRBV6-6 to TRBJ2-7; 15 bases align to TRBD2. CDR1 and CDR2 from the germline V gene are MNHNY and SVGAGI (reference sequence). This CDR3 comprises 16 residues. The CDR3 loop reads CASRTSGGANKYEQYF. The CDR3 region has the DNA TGTGCCAGCCGGACTAGCGGGGGGGCCAATAAATACGAGCAGTATTTC.

Comment on this clonotype: At one boundary the junction diverges from the germline segment, which might be a read error. This rearrangement joins TRBV5-1 to TRBJ2-2, with 10 nucleotides matching TRBD2. CDR1 is SGHRS, CDR2 YFSETQ, per germline. This CDR3 is built from 18 residues. CDR3 loop: CASSLVPSGSQNTGELSF. For the CDR3, the DNA is TGCGCCAGCAGCTTGGTCCCTAGCGGGAGTCAGAACACCGGGGAGCTGTCTTTT. Filled out from reference TRBV5-1 and TRBJ2-2, the complete variable domain reads KAGVTQTPRYLIKTRGQQVTLSCSPISGHRSVSWYQQTPGQGLQFLFEYFSETQRNKGNFPGRFSGRQFSNSRSEMNVSTLELGDSALYLCASSLVPSGSQNTGELSFGEGSRLTVL.

This sequence joins TRBV29-1 and TRBJ2-1; TRBD2 aligns across 7 bases. Germline values: CDR1 SQVTM, CDR2 ANQGSEA. This CDR3 has 14 amino acids. Trimming at V came to 5 bases and at J to 8 bases, leaving 12 bases not matched to a gene. The CDR3 bases are TGCAGCGTTCCAGGGACCAGCGGGAAGTATGAGCAGTTCTTC. As protein: CSVPGTSGKYEQFF.

Concerning this clonotype itself: It may be a read error: a sequence one base away is much more abundant. The chain combines TRBV12-3 or TRBV12-4 with TRBJ2-3; D gene ambiguous. Deletions cut 5 bases from V and 5 bases from J, with 17 bases between. The CDR3 is 15 amino acids. DNA for the CDR3: TGTGCCAGCAGTCCCCGCGCGACCCTCATAGATACGCAGTATTTT. The encoded protein is CASSPRATLIDTQYF.

About this clonotype: Its ends do not fully match the called genes, so a read error is possible. This chain uses TRBV6-5 with TRBJ1-1; D not certain. Germline CDR1 MNHEY, CDR2 SVGAGI. The CDR3 spans 13 residues. The CDR3 sequence is CASSLGRSTETFF. The CDR3 DNA sequence: TGTGCCAGCAGTTTAGGACGGAGCACTGAAACTTTCTTT.

As for this clonotype: A read error may account for a junction end that differs from germline. The chain uses TRBV11-2 and TRBJ2-1; TRBD2 agrees at 11 bases. The germline CDR1 and CDR2 sequences are SGHAT and FQNNGV. The CDR3 is made up of 16 amino acids. The CDR3: CASSLPGTSGGSERFF. The CDR3, as DNA: TGTGCCAGCAGTCTCCCTGGCACTAGCGGGGGAAGTGAGCGGTTCTTC.

This sequence joins TRBV4-1 and TRBJ1-2; possibly TRBD1 for D (6 bases). V dropped 6 bases and J dropped 3 bases, with 17 bases sitting between them. This CDR3 region has 15 residues. In germline, CDR1 is MGHRA, CDR2 YSYEKL. The CDR3 DNA reads as TGCGCCAGCAGTCACACCGGGACACGGGACTATGGCTACACCTTC. Translating gives CASSHTGTRDYGYTF.

This chain joins TRBV6-1 and TRBJ1-2; D perhaps matches TRBD1 (5 bases). V lost 8 bases and J lost 9, with 31 bases in between. Germline V lookup: CDR1 MNHNS, CDR2 SASEGT. This CDR3 is built from 17 residues. The CDR3 protein is CASSPGHYQAFGYSYTF. In DNA, the CDR3 is TGTGCCAGCTCCCCTGGACACTATCAGGCGTTTGGGTACAGCTACACCTTC.

This clonotype showed up just once. This chain links TRBV6-5 with TRBJ2-1; 9 bases fit TRBD2. Germline V gene sequence: CDR1 MNHEY, CDR2 SVGAGI. This CDR3 has 15 residues. The CDR3, as DNA: TGTGACGGCAGTTACGGGCGGGAGGGCCGGTATGAGCAGTTCTTC. This encodes CDGSYGREGRYEQFF.

This clonotype appeared many times. V and J are TRBV5-4 and TRBJ2-7; 8 nucleotides align to TRBD1. V shed 4 bases, J shed 3 bases, and the junction held 9 bases outside the gene matches. This CDR3 spans 15 amino acids. Per the germline V gene, CDR1 is SGHNT and CDR2 is YYREEE (reference sequence). CDR3 protein: CASSIGTGGDYEQYF. The CDR3 nucleotides are TGTGCCAGCAGCATCGGGACAGGAGGCGACTACGAGCAGTACTTC.

Regarding this clonotype: The junction departs from germline at one end; a sequencing error may be responsible. This chain connects TRBV29-1 to TRBJ2-3; TRBD1 matches at 7 bases. This CDR3 region has 14 residues. Germline CDR1 reads SQVTM; CDR2 reads ANQGSEA. CDR3 DNA sequence: TGTAGCGCCCACCTAAGGGGGCGCGTAGATACGCAGTATTTT. Residues: CSAHLRGRVDTQYF.

With regard to this clonotype: This sequence may be a read error, since a much larger clone differs from it by one base. The gene calls are TRBV28 and TRBJ1-2; D is ambiguous. This CDR3 has 12 residues. The germline CDR1 and CDR2 sequences are MDHEN and SYDVKM. This CDR3 reads CTSSFRTYGYTF. CDR3 DNA: TGTACCAGCAGTTTTCGGACGTATGGCTACACCTTC.

Many counts were recorded for this clonotype. The gene calls are TRBV7-9 and TRBJ1-2; 10 bases agree with TRBD1. Germline assignment: CDR1 SEHNR and CDR2 FQNEAQ (reference sequence). V trimming: 5 bases; J trimming: 13 bases; junction bases outside the gene matches: 4. The CDR3 has 11 amino acids. CDR3 sequence reads: CASSPGDRGTF. CDR3 DNA: TGTGCCAGCAGCCCTGGGGACAGGGGCACCTTC. Combining the CDR3 with reference TRBV7-9 and TRBJ1-2 gives the whole variable domain DTGVSQNPRHKITKRGQNVTFRCDPISEHNRLYWYRQTLGQGPEFLTYFQNEAQLEKSRLLSDRFSAERPKGSFSTLEIQRTEQGDSAMYLCASSPGDRGTFGSGTRLTVV.

Regarding this clonotype: A much larger clone is a single base away; this may be a read error. The rearrangement joins TRBV2 to TRBJ2-3; perhaps TRBD2 as D (6 bases). CDR3 size: 13 residues. CDR1 and CDR2 from the germline V gene are SNHLY and FYNNEI. CDR3 in amino acids: CTSRRAPPDTQYF. CDR3 nucleotides: TGTACCAGCAGGAGGGCCCCCCCAGATACGCAGTATTTT.

Comments on this clonotype: A much larger clone lies a single base off, so this may be a read error. The genes are TRBV5-6 and TRBJ2-1; weak D call: TRBD1 (6 bases). The germline V gene encodes CDR1 SGHDT and CDR2 YYEEEE. This CDR3 has 15 residues. V lost 3 bases to trimming and J lost 9 bases, with 19 bases between them. CDR3 coding DNA: TGTGCCAGCAGCTCGACCGGGACAAGAGGGGGTGAGCAGTTCTTC. As protein: CASSSTGTRGGEQFF. Full variable domain (rest looked up from reference TRBV5-6 and TRBJ2-1): DAGVTQSPTHLIKTRGQQVTLRCSPKSGHDTVSWYQQALGQGPQFIFQYYEEEERQRGNFPDRFSGHQFPNYSSELNVNALLLGDSALYLCASSSTGTRGGEQFFGPGTRLTVL.

By share, this clonotype ranks as medium-sized. A junction boundary mismatches the germline segment, possibly from a read error. The rearrangement uses TRBV11-3 and TRBJ2-3; no firm D call. CDR3 size: 14 residues. The germline V gene has CDR1 SGHNT and CDR2 YENEEA. CDR3 sequence: CASSLDPSSFTPFF. DNA for the CDR3: TGTGCCAGCAGCTTAGATCCGTCCAGTTTCACCCCCTTTTTC.

As regards this clonotype: This may be a read error: a much more frequent sequence differs by one nucleotide. V usage is TRBV6-6 and J usage is TRBJ2-7, with 8 nucleotides matching TRBD2. The CDR3 extends over 15 amino acids. Germline CDR1 is MNHNY and CDR2 is SVGAGI (reference sequence). The CDR3: CTSSKLAESSYEQYF. In nucleotides, the CDR3 is TGTACCAGCAGTAAACTAGCGGAGAGCTCCTACGAGCAGTACTTC.

The chain carries TRBV11-2 and TRBJ2-7; 8 nucleotides line up with TRBD1. The CDR3 length is 13 residues. Looked up from germline, CDR1 is SGHAT and CDR2 is FQNNGV. CDR3 protein: CAISSDRGYEQYF. CDR3 DNA: TGTGCTATCAGCTCTGACAGGGGCTATGAGCAGTACTTC.

The chain recombines TRBV6-1 with TRBJ2-5; TRBD2 matches at 8 bases. This CDR3 is 16 amino acids long. J gave up 5 bases and V 6 bases, and 14 bases lay outside the gene matches. Germline V gives CDR1 MNHNS, CDR2 SASEGT. This chain's CDR3 is CASSPKRQAGDETQYF. The CDR3 coding sequence is TGTGCCAGCAGCCCAAAACGACAAGCGGGAGACGAGACCCAGTACTTC.

This clonotype came up a few times. A much larger clone sits a single nucleotide away, making a read error possible. Here the CDR3 reads CASSLSQLYQRYF. The CDR3 DNA is TGTGCCAGCAGCTTAAGTCAGCTGTACCAGCGGTACTTC. The rearrangement links TRBV7-9 to TRBJ2-7; D not resolved. V dropped 2 bases and J dropped 12 bases, with 17 bases sitting between them. The germline CDR1 and CDR2 sequences are SEHNR and FQNEAQ (reference sequence). The CDR3 sequence is 13 residues long.